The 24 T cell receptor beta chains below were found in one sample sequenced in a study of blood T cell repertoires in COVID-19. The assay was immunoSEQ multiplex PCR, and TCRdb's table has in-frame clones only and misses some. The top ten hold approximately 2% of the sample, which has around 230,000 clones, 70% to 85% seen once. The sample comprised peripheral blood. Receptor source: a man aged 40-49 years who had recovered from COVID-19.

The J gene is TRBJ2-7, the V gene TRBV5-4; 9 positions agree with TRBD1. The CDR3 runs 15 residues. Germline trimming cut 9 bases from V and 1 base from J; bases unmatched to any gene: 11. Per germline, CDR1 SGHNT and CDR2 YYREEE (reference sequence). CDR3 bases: TGTGCCACCCGACAGGGGGACGGGGGGTCCTACGAGCAGTACTTC. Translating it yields CATRQGDGGSYEQYF. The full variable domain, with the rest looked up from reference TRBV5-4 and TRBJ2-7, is ETGVTQSPTHLIKTRGQQVTLRCSSQSGHNTVSWYQQALGQGPQFIFQYYREEENGRGNFPPRFSGLQFPNYSSELNVNALELDDSALYLCATRQGDGGSYEQYFGPGTRLTVT.

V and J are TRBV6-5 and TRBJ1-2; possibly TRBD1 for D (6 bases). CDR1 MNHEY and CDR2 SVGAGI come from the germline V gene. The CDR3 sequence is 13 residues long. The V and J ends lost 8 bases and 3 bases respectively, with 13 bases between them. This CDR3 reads CASGRGHHYGYTF. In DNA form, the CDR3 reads TGTGCCAGCGGCAGGGGACACCACTATGGCTACACCTTC.

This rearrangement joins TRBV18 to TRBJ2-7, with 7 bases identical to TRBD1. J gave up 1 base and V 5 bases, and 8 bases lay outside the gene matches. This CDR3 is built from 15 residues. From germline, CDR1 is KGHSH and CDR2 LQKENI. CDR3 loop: CASSSTGTDSYEQYF. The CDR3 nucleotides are TGTGCCAGCTCATCTACCGGGACAGATTCCTACGAGCAGTACTTC.

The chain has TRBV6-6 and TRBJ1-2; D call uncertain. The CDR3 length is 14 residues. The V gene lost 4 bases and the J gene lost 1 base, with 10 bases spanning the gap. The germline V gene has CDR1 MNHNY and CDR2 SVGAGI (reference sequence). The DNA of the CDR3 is TGTGCCAGCAGTTTGGGCAGTCGTAACTATGGCTACACCTTC. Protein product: CASSLGSRNYGYTF.

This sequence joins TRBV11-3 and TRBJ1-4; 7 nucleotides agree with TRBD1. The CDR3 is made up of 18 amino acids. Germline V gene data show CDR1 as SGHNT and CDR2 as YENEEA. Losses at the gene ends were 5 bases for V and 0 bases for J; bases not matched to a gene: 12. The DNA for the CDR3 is TGTGCCAGCAGCACCGCGGGACAGCTTTTTGCAACTAATGAAAAACTGTTTTTT. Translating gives CASSTAGQLFATNEKLFF. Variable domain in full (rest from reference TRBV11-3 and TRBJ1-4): EAGVVQSPRYKIIEKKQPVAFWCNPISGHNTLYWYLQNLGQGPELLIRYENEEAVDDSQLPKDRFSAERLKGVDSTLKIQPAELGDSAVYLCASSTAGQLFATNEKLFFGSGTQLSVL.

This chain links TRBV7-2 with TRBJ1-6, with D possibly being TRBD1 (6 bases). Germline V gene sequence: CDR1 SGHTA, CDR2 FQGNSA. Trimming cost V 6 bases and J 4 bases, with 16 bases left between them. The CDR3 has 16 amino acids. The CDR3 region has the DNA TGTGCCAGCAGGACCTCTGGACAGCTTTATAATTCACCCCTCCACTTT. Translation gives CASRTSGQLYNSPLHF.

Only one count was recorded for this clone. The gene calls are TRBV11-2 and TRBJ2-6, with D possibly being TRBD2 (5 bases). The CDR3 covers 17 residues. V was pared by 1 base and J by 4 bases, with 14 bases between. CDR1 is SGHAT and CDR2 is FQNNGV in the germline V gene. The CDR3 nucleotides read TGTGCCAGCAGCTTAGGAGGGTGGGAGCAAGGGGCCAACGTCCTGACTTTC. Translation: CASSLGGWEQGANVLTF.

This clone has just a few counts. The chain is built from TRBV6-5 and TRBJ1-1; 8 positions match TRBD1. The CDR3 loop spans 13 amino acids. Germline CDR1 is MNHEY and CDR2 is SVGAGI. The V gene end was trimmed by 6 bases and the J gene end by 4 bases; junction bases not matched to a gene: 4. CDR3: CASSITGGTEAFF. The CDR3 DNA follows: TGTGCCAGCAGCATTACAGGGGGCACTGAAGCTTTCTTT.

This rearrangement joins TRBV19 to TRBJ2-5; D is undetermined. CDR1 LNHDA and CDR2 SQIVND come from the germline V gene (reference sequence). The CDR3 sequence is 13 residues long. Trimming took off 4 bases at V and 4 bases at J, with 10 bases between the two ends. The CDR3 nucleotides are TGTGCCAGTAGTACCCACTCAGGAGAGACCCAGTACTTC. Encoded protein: CASSTHSGETQYF.

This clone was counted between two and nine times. DNA of the CDR3: TGTGCCAGCAGCTTTGGCGACAGAATGAACACTGAAGCTTTCTTT. Its protein product is CASSFGDRMNTEAFF. The chain joins TRBV5-6 to TRBJ1-1; tentatively, D is TRBD1 (5 bases). V lost 2 bases and J lost 0, with 11 bases in between. The CDR3 runs to 15 residues. CDR1 and CDR2 (germline): SGHDT, YYEEEE.

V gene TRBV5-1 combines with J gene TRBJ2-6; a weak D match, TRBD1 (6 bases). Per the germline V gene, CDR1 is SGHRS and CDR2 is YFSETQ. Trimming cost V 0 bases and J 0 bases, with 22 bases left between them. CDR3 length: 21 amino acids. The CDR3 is CASSLVFGHRVLSSGANVLTF. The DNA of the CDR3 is TGCGCCAGCAGCTTGGTCTTTGGACACAGGGTTCTCAGCTCTGGGGCCAACGTCCTGACTTTC.

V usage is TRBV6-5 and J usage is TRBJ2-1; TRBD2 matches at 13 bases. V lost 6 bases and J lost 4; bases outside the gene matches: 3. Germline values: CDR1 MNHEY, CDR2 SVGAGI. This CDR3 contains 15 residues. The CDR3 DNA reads TGTGCCAGCAGACTAGCGGGAGGGGAATACAATGAGCAGTTCTTC. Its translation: CASRLAGGEYNEQFF.

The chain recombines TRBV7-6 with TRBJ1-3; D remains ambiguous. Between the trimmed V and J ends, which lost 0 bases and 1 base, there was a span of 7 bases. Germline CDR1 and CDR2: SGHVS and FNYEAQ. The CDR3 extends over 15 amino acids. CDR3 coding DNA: TGTGCCAGCAGCTTAGCGCGGCAGTCTGGAAACACCATATATTTT. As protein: CASSLARQSGNTIYF.

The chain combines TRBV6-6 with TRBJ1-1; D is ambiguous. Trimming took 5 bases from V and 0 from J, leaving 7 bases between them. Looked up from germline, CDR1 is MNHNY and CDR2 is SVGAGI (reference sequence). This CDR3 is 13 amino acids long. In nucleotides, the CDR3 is TGTGCCAGCAGTCGTAGCATGAACACTGAAGCTTTCTTT. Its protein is CASSRSMNTEAFF.

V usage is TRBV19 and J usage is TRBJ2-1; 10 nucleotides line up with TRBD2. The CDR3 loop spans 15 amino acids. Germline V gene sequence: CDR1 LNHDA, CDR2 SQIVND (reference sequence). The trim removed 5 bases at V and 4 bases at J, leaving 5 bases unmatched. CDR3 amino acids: CASSLELAGYNEQFF. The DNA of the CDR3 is TGTGCCAGTAGTTTGGAACTAGCGGGGTACAATGAGCAGTTCTTC.

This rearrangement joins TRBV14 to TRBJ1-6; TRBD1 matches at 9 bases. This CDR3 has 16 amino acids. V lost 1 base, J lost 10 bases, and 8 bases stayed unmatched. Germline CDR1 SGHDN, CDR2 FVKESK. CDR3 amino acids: CASSQGTQGARSPLHF. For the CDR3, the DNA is TGTGCCAGCAGCCAAGGGACACAGGGGGCTCGATCACCCCTCCACTTT.

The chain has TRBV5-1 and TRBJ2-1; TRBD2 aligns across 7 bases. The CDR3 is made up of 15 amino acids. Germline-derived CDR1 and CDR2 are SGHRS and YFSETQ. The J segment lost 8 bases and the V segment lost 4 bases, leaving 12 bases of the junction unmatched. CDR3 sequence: CASSPGGRVLDEQFF. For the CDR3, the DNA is TGCGCCAGCAGCCCCGGGGGGAGGGTCTTGGATGAGCAGTTCTTC.

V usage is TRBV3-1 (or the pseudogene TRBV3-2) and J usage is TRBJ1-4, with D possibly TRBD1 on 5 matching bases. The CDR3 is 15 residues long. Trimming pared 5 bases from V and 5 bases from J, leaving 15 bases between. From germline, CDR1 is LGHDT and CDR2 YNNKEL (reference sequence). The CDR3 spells CASSYGDSENEKLFF. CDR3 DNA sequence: TGTGCCAGCAGCTACGGTGACAGCGAGAATGAAAAACTGTTTTTT.

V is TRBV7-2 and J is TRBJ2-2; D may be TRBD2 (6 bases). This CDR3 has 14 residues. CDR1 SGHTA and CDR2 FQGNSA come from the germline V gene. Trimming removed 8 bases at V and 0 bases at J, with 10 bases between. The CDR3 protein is CASRGTSNTGELFF. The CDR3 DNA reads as TGTGCCAGCCGCGGGACTTCGAACACCGGGGAGCTGTTTTTT.

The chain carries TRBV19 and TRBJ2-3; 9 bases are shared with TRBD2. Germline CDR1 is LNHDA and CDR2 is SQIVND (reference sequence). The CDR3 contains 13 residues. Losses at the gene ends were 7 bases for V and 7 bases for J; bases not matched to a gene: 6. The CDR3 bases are TGTGCCAGTAAGGCTAGCGGGAAATATACGCAGTATTTT. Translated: CASKASGKYTQYF.

Written as DNA, the CDR3 is TGTGCCAGCTCGGAGCGGGAGTACGACACCGGGGAGCTGTTTTTT. Protein product: CASSEREYDTGELFF. The V call is TRBV7-8, the J call TRBJ2-2; TRBD2 matches at 8 bases. The CDR3 runs to 15 residues. V dropped 8 bases and J dropped 3; count of bases not matched to a gene: 8. CDR1 is SGHVS and CDR2 is FQNEAQ in the germline V gene.

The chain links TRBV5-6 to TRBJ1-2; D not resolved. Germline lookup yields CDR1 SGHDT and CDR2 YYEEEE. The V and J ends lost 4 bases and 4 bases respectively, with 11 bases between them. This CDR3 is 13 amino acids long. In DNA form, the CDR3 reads TGTGCCAGCAGCCGGGGAAGACTCTATGGCTACACCTTC. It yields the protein CASSRGRLYGYTF.

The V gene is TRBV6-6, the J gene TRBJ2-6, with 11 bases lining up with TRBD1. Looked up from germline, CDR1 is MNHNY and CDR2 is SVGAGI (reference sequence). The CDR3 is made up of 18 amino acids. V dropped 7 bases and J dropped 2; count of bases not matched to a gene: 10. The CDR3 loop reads CASIRGQGARPGANVLTF. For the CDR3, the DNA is TGTGCCAGCATTCGAGGACAGGGGGCGCGCCCTGGGGCCAACGTCCTGACTTTC.

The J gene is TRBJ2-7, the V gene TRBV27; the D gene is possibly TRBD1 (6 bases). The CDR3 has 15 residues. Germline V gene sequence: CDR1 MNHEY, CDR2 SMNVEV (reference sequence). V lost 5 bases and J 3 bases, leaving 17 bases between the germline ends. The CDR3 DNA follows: TGTGCCAGCAGTCGCCGGGACATTTCGGGCTACGAGCAGTACTTC. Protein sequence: CASSRRDISGYEQYF.